The 21 T cell receptor beta chains below were found in one sample sequenced in a study of shared clonotypes between healthy human individuals. This table comes from immunoSEQ multiplex PCR, and its TCRdb copy is limited to in-frame clones, with some not included. The sample carries some 1.4 million clones, approximately 96% recorded once. Sequenced input: naive CD4+ T cells sorted from blood. Described subset: CD45RA+ positively selected. All receptors derive from a man aged 25-40 years in good health.

The chain couples TRBV7-6 to TRBJ2-7; D not resolved. V lost 5 bases and J 0 bases, leaving 11 bases between the germline ends. Germline V gene sequence: CDR1 SGHVS, CDR2 FNYEAQ. This CDR3 contains 14 residues. DNA for the CDR3: TGTGCCAGCAGCCACGGGTGGAGCTCCTACGAGCAGTACTTC. The encoded protein is CASSHGWSSYEQYF.

This chain connects TRBV11-2 to TRBJ2-5; 9 nucleotides match TRBD1. CDR3 length: 14 residues. J was trimmed by 4 bases and V by 2 bases; bases with no gene match: 2. The germline V gene encodes CDR1 SGHAT and CDR2 FQNNGV. In nucleotides, the CDR3 is TGTGCCAGCAGCTTAACAGGGGGCGGAGAGACCCAGTACTTC. It translates to CASSLTGGGETQYF.

The V gene is TRBV18, the J gene TRBJ2-7; D may be TRBD2 (6 bases). Trimming stripped 3 bases from V and 2 bases from J, with 14 bases between. Germline CDR1 KGHSH, CDR2 LQKENI. This CDR3 has 15 residues. The CDR3 bases are TGTGCCAGCTCACCGGGCGGGATTCCCCCCTACGAGCAGTACTTC. Translating gives CASSPGGIPPYEQYF.

This clone is a singleton in its sample. This sequence joins TRBV18 and TRBJ2-1; D is possibly TRBD2 (6 bases). The V gene lost 3 bases and the J gene lost 12 bases, with 18 bases spanning the gap. Germline CDR1 reads KGHSH; CDR2 reads LQKENI. This CDR3 contains 14 residues. The CDR3 sequence: CASSPVAGRPGQFF. CDR3 DNA: TGTGCCAGCTCACCGGTGGCGGGGAGGCCTGGGCAGTTCTTC.

The rearrangement joins TRBV7-9 to TRBJ1-5; possibly TRBD1 for D (5 bases). The V gene's germline CDR1 is SEHNR and CDR2 FQNEAQ (reference sequence). V lost 1 base, J lost 3 bases, and 7 bases lay in between. The CDR3 runs 14 residues. The CDR3, as DNA: TGTGCCAGCAGCTTAGGGGGGTACAATCAGCCCCAGCATTTT. Its protein is CASSLGGYNQPQHF.

The chain joins TRBV5-6 to TRBJ2-3; weak D call: TRBD2 (5 bases). The germline CDR1 and CDR2 sequences are SGHDT and YYEEEE. The length of the CDR3 is 13 residues. V dropped 2 bases and J dropped 6 bases, with 10 bases sitting between them. Here the CDR3 DNA reads TGTGCCAGCAGCTTAGGGAGATCGGATACGCAGTATTTT. Protein: CASSLGRSDTQYF.

V is TRBV5-4 and J is TRBJ2-1, with 8 bases matching TRBD2. CDR3 size: 16 residues. V gave up 6 bases and J gave up 6 bases; unmatched junction bases: 14. In germline, CDR1 is SGHNT, CDR2 YYREEE (reference sequence). The CDR3 protein is CASNLRTSPSPNEQFF. DNA for the CDR3: TGTGCCAGCAACCTGAGGACTAGCCCGTCCCCCAATGAGCAGTTCTTC.

This clone appeared a few times. The rearrangement joins TRBV11-2 to TRBJ2-7; D perhaps matches TRBD2 (6 bases). Trimming stripped 2 bases from V and 5 bases from J, with 10 bases between. There are 13 residues in the CDR3. Germline V gene lookup returns CDR1 SGHAT and CDR2 FQNNGV. The CDR3 nucleotides read TGTGCCAGCAGCTTACTCGGGGGTCACGAGCAGTACTTC. Protein product: CASSLLGGHEQYF.

J is TRBJ2-7 and V is TRBV29-1; D not certain. The germline gives CDR1 SQVTM, CDR2 ANQGSEA. Deletions cut 4 bases from V and 3 bases from J, with 13 bases between. The CDR3 runs 13 residues. In DNA, the CDR3 is TGCAGCGTTGGGCAGCTGGTCGGCTACGAGCAGTACTTC. This gives the protein CSVGQLVGYEQYF.

This chain uses TRBV10-2 with TRBJ2-2; D unresolved. The CDR3 sequence is 11 residues long. From germline, CDR1 is WSHSY and CDR2 SAAADI. V dropped 3 bases and J dropped 10 bases, with 6 bases sitting between them. The CDR3 reads CASSEKVELFF. As DNA, the CDR3 is TGCGCCAGCAGTGAAAAGGTGGAGCTGTTTTTT.

The sample holds one count of this clone. The sample has other DNA sequences that encode this CDR3 too. V is TRBV20-1 and J is TRBJ2-1; no definite D call. This CDR3 is 11 amino acids long. Per the germline V gene, CDR1 is DFQATT and CDR2 is SNEGSKA (reference sequence). V gave up 3 bases and J gave up 6 bases, with 6 bases separating them. This chain's CDR3 is CSARLGNEQFF. As DNA, the CDR3 is TGCAGTGCTAGGTTGGGCAATGAGCAGTTCTTC.

The chain uses TRBV5-6 and TRBJ2-2, with TRBD2 as a possible D gene (6 bases). The germline V gene has CDR1 SGHDT and CDR2 YYEEEE. This CDR3 contains 15 residues. V lost 3 bases and J lost 5, with 14 bases in between. The CDR3 nucleotides are TGTGCCAGCAGCTGGGGCGGGGTAGGGACCGGGGAGCTGTTTTTT. It codes for CASSWGGVGTGELFF.

This rearrangement joins TRBV28 to TRBJ2-7; 8 nucleotides align to TRBD1. Germline trimming cut 7 bases from V and 4 bases from J; bases unmatched to any gene: 15. The CDR3 runs 16 residues. Germline V gene sequence: CDR1 MDHEN, CDR2 SYDVKM. Here the CDR3 DNA reads TGTGCCAGCAAACTCAGGGGGCGAACCGGGACATACGAGCAGTACTTC. This codes for CASKLRGRTGTYEQYF. Variable domain in full (rest from reference TRBV28 and TRBJ2-7): DVKVTQSSRYLVKRTGEKVFLECVQDMDHENMFWYRQDPGLGLRLIYFSYDVKMKEKGDIPEGYSVSREKKERFSLILESASTNQTSMYLCASKLRGRTGTYEQYFGPGTRLTVT.

The CDR3 region is CASSLDLGRGYEQYF. The CDR3 DNA is TGTGCCAGCAGCTTAGATCTCGGCAGGGGCTACGAGCAGTACTTC. The V and J genes are TRBV11-3 and TRBJ2-7, with D perhaps TRBD1 (6 bases). Trimming stripped 0 bases from V and 3 bases from J, with 12 bases between. The CDR3 is made up of 15 amino acids. Germline CDR1 SGHNT, CDR2 YENEEA.

The chain couples TRBV6-1 to TRBJ1-2; 8 bases are a match to TRBD1. Germline CDR1 and CDR2: MNHNS and SASEGT. V lost 4 bases, J lost 8 bases, and 12 bases stayed unmatched. The CDR3 is made up of 15 amino acids. The CDR3: CASSVRGQEAGGYTF. The CDR3 DNA reads TGTGCCAGCAGTGTCCGGGGACAGGAGGCCGGAGGCTACACCTTC.

The CDR3 nucleotides are TGTGCCAGCAGCCCGGCCAGGGGCAATGAGCAGTTCTTC. It specifies CASSPARGNEQFF. The rearrangement uses TRBV7-6 and TRBJ2-1; D perhaps matches TRBD1 (6 bases). Germline V lookup: CDR1 SGHVS, CDR2 FNYEAQ. This CDR3 spans 13 amino acids. V was clipped by 5 bases and J by 6 bases, with 11 bases between them.

The chain is built from TRBV6-1 and TRBJ2-3; the D gene could be TRBD1 or TRBD2 (5 bases each). Germline V gene lookup returns CDR1 MNHNS and CDR2 SASEGT. The CDR3 runs 15 residues. Trimming took 3 bases from V and 2 from J, leaving 12 bases between them. CDR3 sequence (DNA): TGTGCCAGCAGTGATTTGGGACCCCACACAGATACGCAGTATTTT. Translating it yields CASSDLGPHTDTQYF.

The CDR3 region has the DNA TGTGCCAGCAACCCTTGGCGGTGGGAGACCCAGTACTTC. Its translation: CASNPWRWETQYF. J is TRBJ2-5 and V is TRBV28; D is undetermined. CDR1 MDHEN and CDR2 SYDVKM come from the germline V gene. V gave up 7 bases and J gave up 5 bases, with 14 bases separating them. CDR3 length: 13 amino acids.

The chain employs TRBV28 and TRBJ1-5; D is ambiguous. V was shortened by 7 bases and J by 2 bases, with 6 bases between the two germline ends. This CDR3 contains 12 residues. From germline, CDR1 is MDHEN and CDR2 SYDVKM. CDR3 loop: CASKSGNQPQHF. The CDR3 nucleotides are TGTGCCAGCAAGTCGGGCAATCAGCCCCAGCATTTT.

This rearrangement joins TRBV2 to TRBJ1-5; 8 nucleotides agree with TRBD1. The CDR3 spans 19 residues. Germline V gives CDR1 SNHLY, CDR2 FYNNEI. V shed 7 bases and J 2 bases; nucleotides not matched to a gene: 19. This chain's CDR3 is CASTSGTGDPKRGNQPQHF. The CDR3 coding sequence is TGTGCCAGCACCTCCGGGACAGGAGACCCCAAACGGGGCAATCAGCCCCAGCATTTT.

The V and J genes are TRBV6-5 and TRBJ2-7; D is perhaps TRBD2 (5 bases). The CDR3 contains 14 residues. The germline V gene encodes CDR1 MNHEY and CDR2 SVGAGI. Trimming left V 6 bases short and J 5 bases short, with 17 bases between. The CDR3 spells CASRSEARKNEQYF. The CDR3 DNA is TGTGCCAGCAGATCGGAGGCGCGTAAGAACGAGCAGTACTTC.